This T cell receptor beta chain was documented in a study of blood T cell repertoires in COVID-19. Study as a whole: The United States, Italy and Spain provided the acute and convalescent COVID-19 samples. PBMCs, B-cell-depleted T cells, or T cells provided the cDNA or gDNA that made up the material.

Here immunoSEQ multiplex PCR was the method, and the copy in TCRdb shows in-frame clones only, minus some. Here the sample spans approximately 100,000 clones, 65% to 90% being singletons. This TCR came from a woman between 45 and 60 years old who had recovered from COVID-19. Material for sequencing was PBMCs or T cells enriched from blood (not recorded which).

In nucleotides, the CDR3 is TGTGCCACCAGCAGAGATAGCATAAGCAATCAGCCCCAGCATTTT. It translates to CATSRDSISNQPQHF. V is TRBV15 and J is TRBJ1-5, with no clear D. This CDR3 is 15 amino acids long. Germline V CDR1 and CDR2: LNHNV, YYDKDF (reference sequence). V lost 0 bases and J lost 1, with 7 bases in between.